The sequence of this T cell receptor (beta chain) was determined in a study of T cells in Graves' hyperthyroidism and ophthalmopathy. Study as a whole: Peripheral blood was collected at initial diagnosis, before any treatment.

V lost 6 bases to trimming and J lost 1 base, with 13 bases between them. The CDR3 spans 14 residues. Germline V CDR1 and CDR2: MDHEN, SYDVKM. Regarding the study as a whole: Blood also showed most of the thyroid clonotypes that were expanded above 0.001.

TCR beta CDR3 regions were amplified from RNA transcripts. The primer set for the first-round RT-PCR of the TCR CDR3 was HTBI. TCRdb reprocessed the multiplex PCR reads via MiXCR and lists one record per CDR3 protein. Of about 640,000 distinct CDR3 sequences in the sample, roughly 20% were seen once. Of note for this clonotype: The antigen remains undetermined.

The V gene is TRBV28, the J gene TRBJ2-7; D is perhaps TRBD1 or TRBD2 (5 bases each). This receptor was taken from a man aged 30-40 years with Graves' ophthalmopathy. Material for sequencing was blood. In nucleotides, the CDR3 is TGTGCCAGCAGGCCGACGGGACCGTCCTACGAGCAGTACTTC. Translation: CASRPTGPSYEQYF.